This TCR beta chain was sequenced during a study of early T cells in non-severe SARS-CoV-2 infection. This clonotype was detected many times. The V gene's germline CDR1 is SGDLS and CDR2 YYNGEE. V dropped 0 bases and J dropped 4 bases, with 13 bases sitting between them. The CDR3 runs 15 residues. A single record per CDR3 protein comes from TCRdb applying MiXCR to the 5' RACE reads. The sample consists of 40,000 to 55,000 distinct CDR3 sequences, roughly 7% of them appearing once. The V call is TRBV9, the J call TRBJ2-5, with no clear D. This sequence originates from an adult who was a healthcare worker with PCR-confirmed SARS-CoV-2 infection or an uninfected control (not recorded which). Sequencing was done on a sample of whole blood. The CDR3 is CASSVVGSQRETQYF. CDR3 sequence (DNA): TGTGCCAGCAGCGTAGTGGGCAGCCAGAGAGAGACCCAGTACTTC.